Given below is one T cell receptor beta chain in context. The data are from a study of T cell changes during pregnancy in multiple sclerosis. Profiled with immunoSEQ multiplex PCR; TCRdb holds only in-frame clones, not every one. The table has 50,000 to 60,000 clones, 91% seen once; the top ten hold 3% to 4%. CDR3 length equals 16 residues. V lost 4 bases, J lost 0 bases, and 14 bases lay in between. Per the germline V gene, CDR1 is SGHRS and CDR2 is YFSETQ. The chain carries TRBV5-1 and TRBJ2-1; tentative D call: TRBD1 (6 bases). This TCR came from a female donor in good health, enrolled as a control in a pregnancy study. The source material was peripheral blood, sampled after pregnancy. Here the CDR3 DNA reads TGCGCCAGCAGCCCTTCCCGGACAGTCTCCTACAATGAGCAGTTCTTC. This sequence encodes CASSPSRTVSYNEQFF.